This T cell receptor beta chain derives from a study of T cells in Graves' hyperthyroidism and ophthalmopathy. Findings and caveats of the study: Ophthalmopathy was told apart from stable hyperthyroidism by a 13 V-J model. Blood also contained most expanded thyroid clonotypes above 0.001.

The germline V and J ends were trimmed by 3 bases and 2 bases, with 15 bases remaining between them. This CDR3 is built from 15 residues. The V gene's germline CDR1 is DFQATT and CDR2 SNEGSKA (reference sequence). It was uncontrolled infection, other autoimmune disease, pregnancy or lactation that excluded patients. The study based diagnoses on clinical symptoms, serum thyroxine and TRAb, thyroid ultrasound and orbital computed tomography. RNA transcripts were the template for amplifying TCR beta CDR3 regions. An initial round of RT-PCR targeting the TCR CDR3 relied on the HTBI primer set. One entry per CDR3 protein results from TCRdb running MiXCR on the multiplex PCR reads. The sample carries about 270,000 distinct CDR3 sequences, roughly 20% recorded once. As concerns this clonotype: No antigen is known for it.

Input material: blood. The sequence came from a man aged 25-45 years with Graves' ophthalmopathy. The chain is built from TRBV20-1 and TRBJ2-3, with a weak D call TRBD1 (6 bases). CDR3 DNA: TGCAGTGCTAGGGGACACCCCGCAGACACAGATACGCAGTATTTT. Protein sequence: CSARGHPADTDTQYF.